The entry below describes one T cell receptor (beta chain). Other DNA sequences of this sample code for an identical CDR3. These data belong to a study of cytomegalovirus exposure and HLA in healthy donors. CDR3 length: 13 residues. The V and J ends lost 3 bases and 4 bases respectively, with 8 bases between them. The germline V gene encodes CDR1 KGHSH and CDR2 LQKENI. The primer mix had 60 Vbeta and 13 Jbeta primers. Using immunoSEQ multiplex PCR, the repertoire was profiled, and TCRdb retains in-frame clones only, with some absent. Of approximately 90,000 clones listed, 85% are singletons. Specimen: PBMCs. The source is a man aged 40-50 years in good health and CMV-seropositive. The gene calls are TRBV18 and TRBJ2-3, with TRBD1 as a possible D gene (6 bases). The DNA for the CDR3 is TGTGCCAGCTCACCTTCAGGGGCAGATACGCAGTATTTT. It is translated as CASSPSGADTQYF.